The source of this T cell receptor beta chain is a study of blood T cell repertoires in COVID-19 (dated by TCRdb to about 2020). With regard to the full study: Samples from collaborators originated in the United States, Italy and Spain and spanned both the acute and convalescent phases of COVID-19. HLA class I and class II types, where available, came from metadata supplied by the sample provider rather than from assay-based typing. The prospective study material was composed of cDNA or gDNA derived from T cells, B-cell-depleted T cells, or PBMCs. Deeply sampled blood TCRbeta repertoires from subjects exposed to, actively infected with, or recovered from COVID-19 were included in the dataset. Samples came from the ongoing ImmuneRACE study (first 160 participants) plus 1,254 subjects from 6 global collaborators. Sample metadata almost always included a de-identified subject ID, COVID-19 status, age in years and sex. The repertoires were made available in a free public database intended to serve as a resource for research on the immune response to SARS-CoV-2. The study at large found these results: Clinical and demographic metadata were provided uncurated, with the amount varying by source and participant.

Collaborating institutions collected whole blood in K2EDTA tubes following their own protocols. Collaborator samples were shipped for TCRbeta analysis as frozen whole blood, isolated PBMCs, or DNA extracted from either sample type. TCRbeta CDR3 regions were amplified from genomic DNA by means of the immunoSEQ Assay, a bias-controlled multiplex PCR. Under the source paper's analysis protocol: Nucleated cell counts per sample were estimated from amplification of reference gene primers within the assay. Sequence reads were collapsed and filtered to measure the absolute abundance of every unique TCRbeta CDR3 rearrangement. For each sample, productive Simpson clonality was calculated as the square root of Simpson's diversity index over productive rearrangements. TCRdb holds this immuneACCESS table with in-frame rearrangements only. Some clones are missing; in checked studies, unresolved V genes explain under half, and the rest has no known cause. That table supplies the V and J calls and clone size; D and trimming were determined from the DNA. Across this sample there are 90,000 to 110,000 clones, with 82% seen only once. Jointly, the top ten make up 15% of the sample.

From the cysteine through the phenylalanine, the CDR3 covers 16 amino acids. Of all the DNA, just the CDR3 is kept, 48 bases in frame from base 1. The V and J ends are trimmed by 1 base and 3 bases, leaving 13 bases between them. The germline V gene provides CDR1 ENHRY and CDR2 SYGVKD. Concerning this clone: Its target antigen remains unknown. Base-call qualities are not available, and no considerably larger clone is one nucleotide away.

The sequenced sample was peripheral blood. The clonotype originates from a woman older than 75 with acute or convalescent COVID-19. The sequence joins TRBV10-3 to TRBJ1-5; the D region possibly corresponds to TRBD1 (5 bases align). The nucleotide sequence is TGTGCCATCAGTGAGTTAGGGGCTATGGACAATCAGCCCCAGCATTTT. It encodes CAISELGAMDNQPQHF.